This T cell receptor beta chain was documented in a study of OX40 agonist ivuxolimab in advanced cancers. In the study overall: Ivuxolimab was an agonistic, fully human IgG2 monoclonal antibody directed against OX40 (CD134), a costimulatory receptor. Peripheral TCRbeta sequencing aimed to test whether ivuxolimab altered TCR sequence diversity and caused clonal T-cell expansion. Among the roughly 52 dose-escalation patients, approximately 20 had hepatocellular carcinoma, 15 melanoma, 9 renal cell carcinoma and 9 head and neck cancer. Partial responses were achieved by three dose-escalation patients, of whom one had hepatocellular carcinoma and two had cutaneous melanoma. Intravenous ivuxolimab was administered to patients every 2 weeks at six dose levels: 0.01, 0.1, 0.3, 1.5, 3 and 10 mg/kg. Patients were allowed to have had prior anti-PD-1, anti-PD-L1 or anti-CTLA-4 therapy, and approximately 40% of the dose-escalation patients had been treated with checkpoint inhibitors. In the dose-escalation cohort, more than 75% of patients were male, and the mean age was about 55 years, with a range of about 23 to 85. The paper covers the monotherapy dose-escalation part of the phase I ivuxolimab trial, which included N of about 56 patients.

To note about this clone: This clone's antigen is unknown. No base-level quality is on record; no much larger clone is a single base apart.

Patients with autoimmune disease history or receiving systemic immunosuppression were excluded from the trial. Peripheral blood for TCR sequencing was drawn from every dose cohort at baseline, at cycle 4 day 1 and at cycle 7 day 1. The samples were drawn from a first-in-human, open-label, multicenter phase I dose-escalation trial of ivuxolimab. Adults with locally advanced or metastatic melanoma, renal cell carcinoma, hepatocellular carcinoma or head and neck squamous cell carcinoma were enrolled in the trial. CD4+ and CD8+ T cells were sorted separately from peripheral blood before TCR sequencing. Genomic DNA was extracted from sorted cells for sequencing of the TCRbeta CDR3 region. The immunoSEQ Assay was used for sequencing of TCRbeta CDR3 regions. Sourced from immuneACCESS, this table was stored by TCRdb with only in-frame sequences that have V and J called. A share of the clones is absent; for the studies checked, an unresolved V gene accounts for under half, and the remainder has no known explanation. The sample table holds 55,000 to 80,000 clones, of which 70% to 90% were seen once. The top ten clonotypes cover over 2% of the sample.

Overall results and qualifications from the work: At doses from 0.1 to 3.0 mg/kg, clonal expansion was seen in both CD4+ and CD8+ blood T cells between baseline and week 6. Low levels of normalized T-cell clonal expansion were also seen in some patients who did not respond. Which antigens the clonally expanded peripheral T cells were specific for was not determined. After ivuxolimab, CD8+ T cells had more expanded clones than CD4+ T cells on average. In the 0.1-3.0 mg/kg groups, partial responders had among the lowest normalized peripheral clonal expansion, particularly in CD8+ T cells.

The sequencing used CD4+ or CD8+ T cells sorted from blood, collected in a trial of the OX40 agonist ivuxolimab. The clonotype originates from an adult with an advanced solid tumor such as melanoma, head and neck, liver or kidney cancer.

The DNA sequence is given as TGTGCCAGCAGCCAGTGGGACAGGGTCTCCTACGAGCAGTACTTC. The encoded protein is CASSQWDRVSYEQYF. The chain is assembled from TRBV4-2 and TRBJ2-7, and 9 junctional nucleotides match TRBD1. Spanning cysteine to phenylalanine, the CDR3 consists of 15 amino acids. Of the read, only the CDR3 DNA is kept; its 45 bases are in frame from base 1. Clipping removes 3 bases from V and 0 bases from J, with 3 as the unmatched junction base count. The germline V gene sets CDR1 to LGHNA and CDR2 to YNFKEQ.